The text below deals with one TCR beta chain. Its antigen target is currently unknown. No base qualities exist here, and no much larger clone lies one base off it. The CDR3 regions of human TCRbeta chains were analyzed by immunosequencing. Per the source publication's procedure: Repertoire TCRs were matched against a reference library of SARS-CoV-2-specific TCRs generated with the MIRA antigen-specificity platform. Breadth was defined as the fraction of unique TCRs that were SARS-CoV-2-associated. Depth was defined as the fraction of total T cells that were SARS-CoV-2-associated. Using the MIRA data, each spike-specific TCR was assigned both to the spike region to which the TCR was reactive and to a CD4 or CD8 class. Log10-transformed breadth and depth values were compared by one-way ANOVA with Sidak's multiple comparisons tests. TCRdb mirrors the immuneACCESS table, restricted to in-frame sequences. Some clones are absent from its copies; in checked studies, under half trace to an unresolved V gene, and the reason for the others is unknown. V, J and clone size reflect that table, while D and trimming were determined from the DNA. This sample has 100,000 to 150,000 clones in its table, and roughly nine tenths of those were observed once. The ten largest clones capture around 7.2% of the sample.

The time point label corresponds to: baseline before first vaccination. Vaccinee samples were obtained from the UK trials COV001 and COV002, which included a single-blind randomized controlled phase 2/3 trial of AZD1222 (ChAdOx1 nCoV-19) in healthy adults. For TCRbeta chain sequencing, PBMC samples were collected from trial participants at day 0 and at day 28 after the second dose. The entry originates in a study of T cell responses to AZD1222 COVID-19 vaccine (dated by TCRdb to the early 2020s). Background for the entire study: AZD1222 recipients given second doses at about 4 weeks or at about 12 weeks were pooled, since spike-specific TCR depth and breadth were not found to differ between the two schedules. TCR sequencing covered roughly 230 trial participants: 207 given two doses of AZD1222 and about 26 given two doses of MenACWY control vaccine. Enrollment into the trials was organized by age into subgroups of 18-55, 56-69 and 70-plus years, and those subgroups contained roughly 150, 30 and 60 TCR-sequenced participants, respectively. General study outcomes and caveats: In the small 56-69-year group, the increase in depth fell short of significance, most likely because of low power. Participants were mostly white British, with more females than males. The authors suggested clonal diversity may have been underestimated. The whole spike protein was spanned by vaccine-associated CD4 TCRs, and dominant responses were seen in regions 160-218 and 743-854. Reportedly, almost half of the unique spike-specific TCRs recognized epitopes lying outside the regions that are mutated in the B.1.351 and B.1.1.7 variants. Because no day 14 peak-response samples were available, repertoires were characterized only after the peak T cell response. Conclusions about previously exposed vaccinees were limited because only five to seven AZD1222 recipients were SARS-CoV-2 seropositive at baseline. After two AZD1222 doses, spike-specific TCR breadth and depth were significantly higher than at day 0 and than in MenACWY recipients.

CDR1 and CDR2 are read off the germline V gene as SGHAT and FQNNGV. The trim is 5 bases for V and 4 bases for J, with a gap of 14 bases between the germline ends. Its CDR3 holds 15 amino acids, cysteine through phenylalanine. The entry retains the CDR3 DNA only, 45 bases that are in frame from base 1. The receptor was derived from an adult in good health. Sequences were derived from peripheral blood, sampled on day 0 of AZD1222 vaccination. Recombination linked TRBV11-2 to TRBJ2-2; confidence is insufficient to name the D gene. This receptor carries the CDR3 CASSPRPLVTGELFF. At the DNA level, the sequence is TGTGCCAGCAGCCCGAGACCCCTGGTCACCGGGGAGCTGTTTTTT.